This note documents a single TCR beta chain sequence. No antigen is known for it. The table came from immunoSEQ multiplex PCR; TCRdb's copy has only in-frame clones and leaves some out. The sample shows 200,000 to 250,000 clones, 79% of them seen only once. This record belongs to a study of cytotoxic CD8 clonotypes in ibrutinib-treated CLL. Overall study findings and caveats: The study found clonality rose at ibrutinib response, then fell toward baseline at progression.

The germline CDR1 and CDR2 sequences are SGHRS and YFSETQ. Unmatched junction bases numbered 8, after V lost 0 bases and J lost 6 bases. The CDR3 is 16 amino acids. V gene TRBV5-1 combines with J gene TRBJ1-5; TRBD1 aligns across 8 bases. This sample comprised PBMCs, obtained after 12 months of ibrutinib treatment. The receptor was derived from a human donor with chronic lymphocytic leukemia. CDR3 bases: TGCGCCAGCAGCTTGGGACAGGGGACGGGATTTCAGCCCCAGCATTTT. Its protein is CASSLGQGTGFQPQHF.